These 27 T cell receptor beta chains came from one sample sequenced in a study of T cell responses to AZD1222 COVID-19 vaccine. Here immunoSEQ multiplex PCR was the method, and the copy in TCRdb shows in-frame clones only, minus some. The sample consists of fewer than 150,000 clones, over 90% of them appearing once. The material sequenced was peripheral blood, taken on day 0 of AZD1222 vaccination. These receptors originate from an adult in good health.

V gene TRBV4-1 combines with J gene TRBJ1-5, with D unresolved. Germline V gene data show CDR1 as MGHRA and CDR2 as YSYEKL. The CDR3 runs to 12 residues. V gave up 4 bases and J gave up 6 bases, with 7 bases separating them. The CDR3: CASSLGSQPQHF. CDR3 bases: TGCGCCAGCAGCCTGGGGTCTCAGCCCCAGCATTTT.

CDR3 DNA sequence: TGTGCCAGCAGCCCTTCGACAGGGGACTACGAGCAGTACTTC. This codes for CASSPSTGDYEQYF. The J gene is TRBJ2-7, the V gene TRBV9, with 8 bases identical to TRBD1. Germline CDR1 reads SGDLS; CDR2 reads YYNGEE. The CDR3 sequence is 14 residues long. With 4 bases clipped from V and 3 bases from J, the junction kept 6 bases outside the gene matches.

This chain joins TRBV7-3 and TRBJ2-2; D may be TRBD1 (6 bases). Trimming stripped 2 bases from V and 3 bases from J, with 7 bases between. Per germline, CDR1 SGHTA and CDR2 FQGTGA. This CDR3 is built from 14 residues. In DNA form, the CDR3 reads TGTGCCAGCAGCTTAGGACAGCACACCGGGGAGCTGTTTTTT. This codes for CASSLGQHTGELFF.

The chain joins TRBV7-9 to TRBJ1-1; no definite D call. CDR3 length: 12 residues. V lost 6 bases and J 8 bases, leaving 13 bases between the germline ends. CDR1 and CDR2 from the germline V gene are SEHNR and FQNEAQ (reference sequence). DNA of the CDR3: TGTGCCAGCAGTCAAAGGGCCACCGAAGCTTTCTTT. Translating it yields CASSQRATEAFF.

The J gene is TRBJ2-2, the V gene TRBV18; no reliable D call. The CDR3 spans 17 residues. The germline CDR1 and CDR2 sequences are KGHSH and LQKENI. The V and J ends lost 1 base and 0 bases respectively, with 12 bases between them. The CDR3 coding sequence is TGTGCCAGCTCACCACGGCTTCACCCTACGAACACCGGGGAGCTGTTTTTT. Translated, it gives CASSPRLHPTNTGELFF. Variable domain in full (rest from reference TRBV18 and TRBJ2-2): NAGVMQNPRHLVRRRGQEARLRCSPMKGHSHVYWYRQLPEEGLKFMVYLQKENIIDESGMPKERFSAEFPKEGPSILRIQQVVRGDSAAYFCASSPRLHPTNTGELFFGEGSRLTVL.

V is TRBV29-1 and J is TRBJ2-7, with TRBD2 as a possible D gene (5 bases). The V and J ends lost 0 bases and 0 bases respectively, with 9 bases between them. This CDR3 has 14 amino acids. CDR1 SQVTM and CDR2 ANQGSEA come from the germline V gene. CDR3 sequence (DNA): TGCAGCGTTGAAGATTCGGACTCCTCCTACGAGCAGTACTTC. Its translation is CSVEDSDSSYEQYF.

The chain couples TRBV25-1 to TRBJ2-1; D perhaps matches TRBD2 (5 bases). Germline assignment: CDR1 MGHDK and CDR2 SYGVNS. Trimming cost V 8 bases and J 6 bases, with 23 bases left between them. The CDR3 extends over 16 amino acids. The CDR3 spells CASQIRSGPGVNEQFF. The CDR3 nucleotides read TGTGCCAGCCAGATTCGTTCCGGGCCCGGGGTCAATGAGCAGTTCTTC.

The chain joins TRBV7-9 to TRBJ2-3; tentatively, D is TRBD1 or TRBD2 (5 bases each). V was clipped by 3 bases and J by 0 bases, with 13 bases between them. This CDR3 is built from 16 residues. Germline CDR1 is SEHNR and CDR2 is FQNEAQ (reference sequence). Here the CDR3 reads CASSFPRGTSTDTQYF. In DNA, the CDR3 is TGTGCCAGCAGCTTTCCCCGGGGCACTAGCACAGATACGCAGTATTTT.

The chain carries TRBV7-2 and TRBJ2-7, with D perhaps matching TRBD2 (7 bases). CDR3 size: 14 residues. Trimming cost V 1 base and J 5 bases, with 12 bases left between them. Germline V lookup: CDR1 SGHTA, CDR2 FQGNSA. CDR3 bases: TGTGCCAGCAGCTTAGTCCCCGGGGGGCACGAGCAGTACTTC. Residues: CASSLVPGGHEQYF.

J is TRBJ2-1 and V is TRBV6-5; 7 bases agree with TRBD1. Germline CDR1 reads MNHEY; CDR2 reads SVGAGI. The V segment lost 4 bases and the J segment 4 bases; nucleotides outside the gene matches: 4. This CDR3 is built from 14 residues. DNA of the CDR3: TGTGCCAGCAGTTCCTGGGACAGTTACAATGAGCAGTTCTTC. This gives the protein CASSSWDSYNEQFF.

This clone was observed a single time. This chain links TRBV18 with TRBJ1-2, with TRBD1 matching 11 bases. CDR1 and CDR2 (germline): KGHSH, LQKENI. Trimming removed 2 bases from V and 0 bases from J; junction bases left unmatched: 11. This CDR3 is 19 amino acids long. CDR3 region: CASSPMDRGLSNSNYGYTF. The CDR3 bases are TGTGCCAGCTCACCAATGGACAGGGGGCTCAGCAACTCTAACTATGGCTACACCTTC.

The chain carries TRBV7-9 and TRBJ1-5; a possible D gene is TRBD1 (6 bases). The CDR3 extends over 16 amino acids. Germline loops: CDR1 SEHNR, CDR2 FQNEAQ (reference sequence). Trimming shortened V by 5 bases and J by 7 bases, and 21 bases separated the two germline ends. The CDR3 region has the DNA TGTGCCAGCAGCCGCGGTGGGGGCCGAACATCCCAGCCCCAGCATTTT. Translation gives CASSRGGGRTSQPQHF.

The chain uses TRBV11-3 and TRBJ1-2; 9 positions match TRBD1. The germline V gene has CDR1 SGHNT and CDR2 YENEEA. V was clipped by 5 bases and J by 4 bases; unmatched bases: 2. The CDR3 is 13 amino acids. The chain's CDR3 is CASSTDRGYGYTF. The CDR3 nucleotides read TGTGCCAGCAGCACGGACAGGGGCTATGGCTACACCTTC.

The chain employs TRBV27 and TRBJ2-3; 12 bases are shared with TRBD2. The CDR3 consists of 17 residues. Germline V CDR1 and CDR2: MNHEY, SMNVEV (reference sequence). V was pared by 4 bases and J by 1 base, with 6 bases of the junction left unmatched. The CDR3 sequence is CASSSPSGGAGTDTQYF. CDR3 DNA: TGTGCCAGCAGTTCCCCTAGCGGGGGGGCCGGCACAGATACGCAGTATTTT.

The genes are TRBV2 and TRBJ1-1, with D possibly TRBD1 on 5 matching bases. V lost 4 bases to trimming and J lost 2 bases, with 8 bases between them. Per the germline V gene, CDR1 is SNHLY and CDR2 is FYNNEI. The CDR3 consists of 13 residues. The CDR3 region has the DNA TGTGCCAGCAGTGCGACAGAAAACACTGAAGCTTTCTTT. Protein sequence: CASSATENTEAFF.

The chain has TRBV12-3 or TRBV12-4 and TRBJ2-4; TRBD1 aligns across 7 bases. V dropped 5 bases and J dropped 3; count of bases not matched to a gene: 1. The CDR3 loop spans 13 amino acids. CDR3 protein: CASSRDSKNIQYF. Here the CDR3 DNA reads TGTGCCAGCAGTAGGGACAGCAAAAACATTCAGTACTTC.

This chain uses TRBV19 with TRBJ1-1; TRBD1 might be the D (5 bases). Trimming took 4 bases from V and 4 from J, leaving 16 bases between them. The CDR3 extends over 15 amino acids. Per the germline V gene, CDR1 is LNHDA and CDR2 is SQIVND (reference sequence). The CDR3 region has the DNA TGTGCCAGTAGTAGACAGAAAGGGATTGGCACTGAAGCTTTCTTT. Translated, it gives CASSRQKGIGTEAFF.

This chain uses TRBV27 with TRBJ1-1; no definite D call. The CDR3 is 13 residues long. In germline, CDR1 is MNHEY, CDR2 SMNVEV (reference sequence). The germline V and J ends were trimmed by 3 bases and 1 base, with 6 bases remaining between them. CDR3 amino acids: CASSFTGNTEAFF. CDR3 sequence (DNA): TGTGCCAGCAGTTTTACGGGGAACACTGAAGCTTTCTTT.

The chain links TRBV20-1 to TRBJ2-6; no clear D. The germline V gene has CDR1 DFQATT and CDR2 SNEGSKA (reference sequence). This CDR3 has 14 residues. V gave up 7 bases and J gave up 0 bases, with 10 bases separating them. The CDR3 here is CSVSFYSGANVLTF. The DNA of the CDR3 is TGCAGTGTTAGTTTCTACTCTGGGGCCAACGTCCTGACTTTC.

This clone was observed once. This chain links TRBV5-1 with TRBJ1-1; maybe TRBD1 (5 bases). The CDR3 loop spans 16 amino acids. V was shortened by 5 bases and J by 1 base, with 18 bases between the two germline ends. Germline V gives CDR1 SGHRS, CDR2 YFSETQ. Here the CDR3 DNA reads TGCGCCAGCAGAATTCGATCAGGGCGGCCGAACACTGAAGCTTTCTTT. This gives the protein CASRIRSGRPNTEAFF.

The chain carries TRBV28 and TRBJ2-2, with a possible D match to TRBD2 (6 bases). The V and J ends lost 7 bases and 5 bases respectively, with 11 bases between them. The CDR3 length is 13 residues. Looked up from germline, CDR1 is MDHEN and CDR2 is SYDVKM. The CDR3 DNA reads TGTGCCAGCATCGAACGGGGGACCGGGGAGCTGTTTTTT. This sequence encodes CASIERGTGELFF. Drawing the rest from reference TRBV28 and TRBJ2-2, the complete variable domain is DVKVTQSSRYLVKRTGEKVFLECVQDMDHENMFWYRQDPGLGLRLIYFSYDVKMKEKGDIPEGYSVSREKKERFSLILESASTNQTSMYLCASIERGTGELFFGEGSRLTVL.

This clone was picked up a small number of times. The V call is TRBV10-1, the J call TRBJ1-1, with D perhaps TRBD1 (5 bases). CDR3 size: 15 residues. Germline V gene lookup returns CDR1 WNHNN and CDR2 SYGVQD (reference sequence). Trimming took off 0 bases at V and 6 bases at J, with 14 bases between the two ends. This chain's CDR3 is CASSESVGPGAEAFF. Here the CDR3 DNA reads TGCGCCAGCAGTGAGTCCGTCGGCCCGGGGGCTGAAGCTTTCTTT.

The rearrangement uses TRBV9 and TRBJ1-3; D unclear. Germline V gene lookup returns CDR1 SGDLS and CDR2 YYNGEE. V dropped 3 bases and J dropped 0 bases, with 7 bases sitting between them. The CDR3 runs to 14 residues. The CDR3 nucleotides read TGTGCCAGCAGCGCGGGGAGCTCTGGAAACACCATATATTTT. It translates to CASSAGSSGNTIYF.

The rearrangement joins TRBV14 to TRBJ1-1; D ambiguous. This CDR3 comprises 13 residues. The V end was cut by 6 bases, the J end by 0 bases, with 8 bases between. The germline V gene has CDR1 SGHDN and CDR2 FVKESK. DNA of the CDR3: TGTGCCAGCAGTTTCCCGATGAACACTGAAGCTTTCTTT. This codes for CASSFPMNTEAFF. Together with reference TRBV14 and TRBJ1-1, the CDR3 gives the full variable domain: EAGVTQFPSHSVIEKGQTVTLRCDPISGHDNLYWYRRVMGKEIKFLLHFVKESKQDESGMPNNRFLAERTGGTYSTLKVQPAELEDSGVYFCASSFPMNTEAFFGQGTRLTVV.

This rearrangement joins TRBV7-8 to TRBJ1-1, with D uncertain. V shed 5 bases and J shed 1 base, with 14 bases lying between them. CDR3 size: 15 residues. From germline, CDR1 is SGHVS and CDR2 FQNEAQ. CDR3 bases: TGTGCCAGCAGCGTAATGGGGTTAGCGAACACTGAAGCTTTCTTT. Its translation: CASSVMGLANTEAFF.

This clone was picked up a small number of times. For the CDR3, the DNA is TGTGCCAGCAGCGTAGGGATAGCGGGGGAGACCCAGTACTTC. It specifies CASSVGIAGETQYF. J is TRBJ2-5 and V is TRBV9; 8 nucleotides align to TRBD2. V gave up 0 bases and J gave up 5 bases; unmatched junction bases: 3. There are 14 residues in the CDR3. Per the germline V gene, CDR1 is SGDLS and CDR2 is YYNGEE.

This chain connects TRBV7-9 to TRBJ2-1, with 9 positions matching TRBD2. Germline V gene data show CDR1 as SEHNR and CDR2 as FQNEAQ (reference sequence). Trimming took 1 base from V and 7 from J; bases not matched to a gene: 2. The length of the CDR3 is 14 residues. The CDR3 region is CASSLVLAGNEQFF. The CDR3 DNA is TGTGCCAGCAGCTTAGTACTAGCGGGTAATGAGCAGTTCTTC.